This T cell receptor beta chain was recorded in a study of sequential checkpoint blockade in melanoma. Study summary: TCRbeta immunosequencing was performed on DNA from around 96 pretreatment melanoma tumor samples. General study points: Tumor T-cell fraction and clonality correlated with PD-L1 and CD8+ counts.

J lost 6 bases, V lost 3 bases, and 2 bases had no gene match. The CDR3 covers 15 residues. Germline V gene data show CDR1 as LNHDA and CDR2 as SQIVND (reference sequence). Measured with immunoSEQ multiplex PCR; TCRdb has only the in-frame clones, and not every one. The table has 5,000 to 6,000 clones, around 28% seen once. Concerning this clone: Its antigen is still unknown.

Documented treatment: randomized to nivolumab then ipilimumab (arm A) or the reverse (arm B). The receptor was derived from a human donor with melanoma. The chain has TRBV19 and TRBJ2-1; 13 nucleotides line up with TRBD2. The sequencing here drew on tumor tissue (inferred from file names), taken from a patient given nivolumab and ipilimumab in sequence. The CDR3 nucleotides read TGTGCCAGTAGTATGGGGACTAGCGGGGCCAATGAGCAGTTCTTC. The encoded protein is CASSMGTSGANEQFF.